This T cell receptor beta chain was captured in a study of T-cell reconstitution after alpha-beta-depleted transplantation in children. Concerning this clonotype: Its antigen remains unknown.

Broader study findings: Newly made T cells mostly supplied T-cell counts and diversity one year after transplant. Surviving recipient T cells and intrathymic progenitors accounted for some patients' high TCRbeta diversity at day 60.

The germline V gene encodes CDR1 SGHVS and CDR2 FNYEAQ. V dropped 5 bases and J dropped 2; count of bases not matched to a gene: 10. This CDR3 spans 16 amino acids. Unique molecular identifiers were incorporated during preparation of the TCRbeta library. TCRdb analysed the PCR reads with MiXCR anew, one entry per CDR3 protein. The sample holds roughly 98,000 distinct CDR3 sequences, roughly a sixth seen once. Sequenced material: PBMCs, mostly from graft donor cells, taken 180 days after TCRalphabeta/CD19-depleted stem cell transplant. The chain uses TRBV7-6 and TRBJ2-7, with 9 bases that match TRBD2. This sequence was found in a male patient between 2 and 10 years old who had a stem cell transplant for acute lymphoblastic leukemia, so the T cells may come from the graft donor. The CDR3 reads CASSPTLAGPAYEQYF. As DNA, the CDR3 is TGTGCCAGCAGCCCCACCCTAGCGGGGCCCGCCTACGAGCAGTACTTC.